This TCR beta chain was obtained from a study of identical twins. Concerning this clonotype: The antigen is not known.

Findings of the study overall: Weaker excess sharing between twins was seen in beta out-of-frame sequences.

Per germline, CDR1 MNHEY and CDR2 SMNVEV (reference sequence). Trimming pared 5 bases from V and 0 bases from J, leaving 8 bases between. CDR3 length: 13 residues. Template switching added a universal primer site; cDNA carried unique molecular identifiers. Each CDR3 protein is one row after TCRdb ran MiXCR on the 5' RACE reads. Among around 670,000 distinct CDR3 sequences listed, around 5.7% were seen once. The clonotype comes from a man younger than 35 in good health. The sequencing input was naive T cells sorted from blood. The V gene is TRBV27, the J gene TRBJ2-7; D remains ambiguous. This chain's CDR3 is CASSRSVSYEQYF. The CDR3 DNA reads TGTGCCAGCAGTCGGTCCGTCTCCTACGAGCAGTACTTC.